This note documents a single T cell receptor (beta chain) sequence. Trimming left V 1 base short and J 3 bases short, with 13 bases between. The CDR3 is made up of 15 amino acids. Germline V lookup: CDR1 MNHEY, CDR2 SVGAGI. The method was immunoSEQ multiplex PCR; TCRdb's version includes in-frame clones alone and lacks a portion of them. The sample has about 17,000 clones; more than 65% are singletons. These data belong to a study of ipilimumab plus nivolumab after autologous stem cell transplantation. Study context: A median of 8 nivolumab and five or six ipilimumab doses were given.

V gene TRBV6-5 combines with J gene TRBJ2-7; maybe TRBD2 (5 bases). The receptor's source is a male donor with diffuse large B-cell lymphoma. The specimen was PBMCs, collected in a trial of ipilimumab plus nivolumab as post-transplant consolidation. The CDR3 DNA sequence: TGTGCCAGCAGTTACTTACCTAGCCGAGACTACGAGCAGTACTTC. Translated: CASSYLPSRDYEQYF.